This T cell receptor beta chain was recorded in a study of metastatic and nonmetastatic thyroid tumors. Across the whole study: Repertoires were compared across blood and tumor or nodule tissue from malignant and benign thyroid patients.

General observations from the study: When malignant thyroid tumors were compared with benign nodules, TCR beta diversity was reportedly significantly higher in the malignant tumors. This held in both blood and tumor samples.

Source study methods: Construction of a distant-metastasis classifier for papillary thyroid cancer relied on CDR3 differences across clinicopathological groups. Using MiXCR, TCRdb reanalyzed the PCR reads. TCRdb, rather than the study authors, made the V and J calls. The sample holds about 21,000 clones; about a quarter are singletons and the top ten take 6.1%. The table lists this clone with many counts. Its antigen remains unidentified. Thyroid surgery took place with no prior treatment in any patient. Germline CDR1 and CDR2: PRHDT and FYEKMQ (reference sequence). The ends were cut back, 6 bases at V and 5 bases at J, with 13 bases in the middle. This CDR3 has 13 amino acids.

Input material: blood. This rearrangement joins TRBV13 to TRBJ1-1; no clear D gene. The receptor was isolated from a female donor with papillary thyroid cancer or a benign thyroid nodule (not recorded which). Some clones in this sample may be carry-over from other donors' samples. The CDR3, as DNA: TGTGCCAGCAGAGCCGGGTCGTTAACTGAAGCTTTCTTT. Protein: CASRAGSLTEAFF.